The next 2 T cell receptor beta chains were all read from a single sample in a study of T cells in Graves' hyperthyroidism and ophthalmopathy. Using RNA transcripts as the source, TCR beta CDR3 regions were amplified. Initially, a first-round RT-PCR of the TCR CDR3 employed the HTBI primer set. One entry per CDR3 protein, called by TCRdb with MiXCR from the multiplex PCR reads. Of about 590,000 distinct CDR3 sequences listed, 15% to 18% are singletons. What was sequenced was blood. The receptors stem from a woman in her thirties with Graves' hyperthyroidism.

This clonotype was seen at least ten times. The chain employs TRBV2 and TRBJ1-5; D remains unclear. There are 13 residues in the CDR3. Germline CDR1 is SNHLY and CDR2 is FYNNEI. The V gene lost 6 bases and the J gene lost 3 bases, with 9 bases spanning the gap. The CDR3 DNA is TGTGCCAGCAGCGTCTCTGACAATCAGCCCCAGCATTTT. Residues: CASSVSDNQPQHF.

This clonotype was observed at least ten times. The chain employs TRBV20-1 and TRBJ2-1; TRBD2 might be the D (5 bases). Germline CDR1 is DFQATT and CDR2 is SNEGSKA (reference sequence). V lost 0 bases to trimming and J lost 0 bases, with 12 bases between them. The CDR3 is made up of 16 amino acids. CDR3 loop: CSAREYSVPSYNEQFF. The CDR3 DNA sequence: TGCAGTGCTAGAGAATATAGCGTTCCCTCCTACAATGAGCAGTTCTTC.